This T cell receptor (beta chain) was sequenced in a study of human T cells and chemical hapten exposure. This clonotype has ten or more counts. Its antigen remains unidentified. Trimming took 3 bases from V and 6 from J, leaving 3 bases between them. This CDR3 is 12 amino acids long. The time point denotes: pre-sensitization, week 0. Treatment indicated: therapeutic diphenylcyclopropenone sensitization with weekly scalp DPC. MiXCR was run by TCRdb on the RACE reads, yielding one entry per CDR3 protein. The repertoire has around 350,000 distinct CDR3 sequences, roughly 6% of them found once; the top ten carry over 7%. Study-level points and caveats: Significantly more large CDR3 similarity clusters were formed by expanded TCRs than by controls.

The origin of this receptor is a woman between 18 and 29 years old with alopecia areata. Some clones in this sample may be carry-over from other donors' samples. The material was whole blood, obtained in connection with sensitization to the hapten diphenylcyclopropenone (DPC). This rearrangement joins TRBV12-3 or TRBV12-4 to TRBJ1-6; D remains ambiguous. Here the CDR3 reads CASSFSNSPLHF. The CDR3 DNA follows: TGTGCCAGCAGTTTTAGTAATTCACCCCTCCACTTT.